This TCR beta chain was retrieved from a study of identifying expanded T cells in peripheral blood. TCRdb's table, derived via immunoSEQ multiplex PCR, lists solely in-frame clones and lacks some. The top ten hold around an eighth of the sample, which has about 97,000 clones, more than 70% seen once. During the collection period, no donor immune events like infections were recorded. Sequencing was carried out using blood. This TCR came from a person aged 18-69 years in good health.

CDR3 loop: CASSWGQGAGQFF. DNA of the CDR3: TGTGCCAGCAGCTGGGGACAGGGCGCCGGGCAGTTCTTC. The chain joins TRBV11-3 to TRBJ2-1; 9 nucleotides align to TRBD1. In germline, CDR1 is SGHNT, CDR2 YENEEA. The CDR3 length is 13 residues. V trimming: 4 bases; J trimming: 12 bases; junction bases outside the gene matches: 7.